This T cell receptor beta chain was obtained from a study of beta chain features in type 1 diabetes (dated by TCRdb to the late 2010s). Describing the broader study: No differences in mean age, gender distribution, total cell number or subset yield were found between patients and healthy donors. Naive and central memory subsets were obtained from all 30 or so donors, but regulatory and stem cell-like memory subsets were isolated from only 8 patients and roughly 8 healthy donors. A total of roughly 98,000,000 sorted cells were examined across all samples, and RNA yield correlated strongly with the number of cells per subset. The study compared the TCRB repertoires of sorted circulating CD4+ T cell subsets in recently diagnosed type 1 diabetes patients with those in matched healthy donors.

The entire amount of isolated RNA was reverse transcribed using the High Capacity cDNA Reverse Transcription Kit, so the sequenced TCRB transcripts were expressed ones. Naive, central memory and regulatory T cell samples underwent deep immunoSEQ sequencing, averaging about 3.57 million total reads per sample. Sorted cells were lysed in RLT buffer and RNA was extracted with DNase-treated RNeasy Micro or Mini kits, depending on cell number. To prevent cross-contamination, every cell subset was processed on its own, while patient and healthy donor samples were processed together. The immunoSEQ multiplex PCR was used to amplify TCRB sequences from cDNA, yielding 87-bp fragments that span the CDR3 region. Amplicons were sequenced on the Illumina HiSeq platform. In the paper's pipeline: Synthetic template baselines were used to correct PCR bias computationally, reads within Hamming distance 2 were collapsed, and singletons that could not be merged were discarded. Reads were aligned against IMGT to assign V, D and J genes, CDR3 length and insertions or deletions at six rearrangement sites. Clonotype counts were normalized to sorted cell number within each subset before computing true diversity and Gini coefficients with the tcR R package. The overlap coefficient, calculated on TCRB nucleotide sequences, was used to measure repertoire sharing. Out-of-frame TCRB sequences from naive cells were analyzed as a proxy for the pre-selection repertoire. The immuneACCESS repertoire file appears here via TCRdb, limited to in-frame rearrangements. These files lack a portion of the clones; in checked studies, under half of the deficit traces to unresolved V genes, and the cause of the others is not known. The DNA gave D and trimming, while V, J and clone size come from that table. In all, the sample holds 350,000 to 450,000 clones, and approximately 15% of those were seen once. Approximately 0.035% of the sample lies in the top ten.

Broader findings and caveats from the paper: Naive, central memory and regulatory TCRB repertoires appeared to be more alike among patients than among healthy donors. Type 1 diabetes patients showed a moderate but significant shortening of TCRB CDR3 length in all four CD4+ subsets. At VDJ recombination sites, type 1 diabetes patients had fewer insertions and more deleted nucleotides, which implies abnormalities in thymic rearrangement. PCR might favor shorter templates, but patient and control samples were amplified and corrected together, so any skew would affect both groups equally. Only small numbers of individuals were included in the HLA sub-analyses, which left unresolved whether HLA type had any influence on TCRB rearrangement. Because cDNA was sequenced instead of genomic DNA, activated cells with high expression could be over-represented, although the groups did not differ in activation or CD3 levels.

This clone has just a few counts. What this receptor recognizes is not known. Base qualities are not recorded, but no much larger clone differs from it by a single base. Each donor gave one peripheral blood draw, approximately 120 mL on average, collected into heparinised tubes. Naive, central memory, regulatory and stem cell-like memory CD4+ T cells were sorted on a BD FACSAria II using a panel including CD45RO, CCR7, CD25, CD127, CD95 and CD27. Every sorted population had a purity above 95%. Right away, PBMCs were isolated by Lymphoprep density gradient centrifugation and were stained directly, with no culture step. So that batch effects would be minimized, each experiment stained and sorted samples in pairs, pairing one healthy donor with one patient. The CDR3 spans 16 residues, from the cysteine through the phenylalanine. Only the CDR3 DNA is retained, 48 bases long and in frame from the first base. Per the germline V gene, SGHTA is the CDR1 and FQGNSA is the CDR2. Deletion took 5 bases off V and 5 bases off J, with a span of 18 bases between the germline ends.

The chain couples TRBV7-2 to TRBJ2-2; the D element might be TRBD1 or TRBD2, as each aligns at 5 bases. The clonotype originates from a man aged 25 to 40 in good health. Sequencing was carried out using naive CD4+ T cells from blood. The intended sense of this specimen's cell subset or site label: true naive CD4+ T cells. The CDR3 protein is CASSPGRGEGTGELFF. The DNA sequence follows: TGTGCCAGCAGCCCAGGGAGAGGCGAGGGAACCGGGGAGCTGTTTTTT.